Here is one T cell receptor beta chain with its context. The sample holds many counts of this clonotype. Its antigen is still unknown. Base quality data are lacking; no much larger clone is found one base away. The sequencer listed for this sample is Illumina HiSeq 2500. TCR beta libraries were prepared by quantitative 5'-RACE with molecular barcodes. As for how the authors treated the data: To identify disease-linked TCR variants, a new computational method was used, one built on a probabilistic model of VDJ rearrangement. In TCRdb, the public reads were trimmed at Q25 with fastp and aligned with MiXCR, with productive beta chains retained. Records with the same CDR3 protein are collapsed into one entry carrying the most frequent genes and DNA. The V and J calls and clone size come from TCRdb's table, not from the authors' own analysis. Present in this sample are 220,000 or so distinct CDR3 sequences, 18% of which were seen just once. The leading ten clones occupy roughly 46% of the sample.

The data originate from a study of CD8 T cells in ankylosing spondylitis (dated by TCRdb to about 2017). At the level of the whole study: T cell receptor beta repertoires were profiled in healthy donors and ankylosing spondylitis patients so that disease-linked TCR variants could be found. The full study cohort comprised around 23 ankylosing spondylitis patients and 85 to 120 healthy donors. Peripheral blood was sampled, and synovial fluid was also collected from ankylosing spondylitis patients. Study-wide conclusions, independent of this receptor: Some TCR beta motif variants had previously been reported in synovial fluid and blood of reactive arthritis patients, which suggested common disease-initiation mechanisms. The disease-linked clones were reported to be significantly enriched in matched synovial fluid samples from ankylosing spondylitis patients. The disease-linked clones had a CD8+ phenotype and were found at relatively low frequencies in peripheral blood. A TCR beta motif of fewer than 10 highly homologous amino acid variants appeared characteristic of blood from ankylosing spondylitis patients.

The CDR3 runs 15 amino acids, cysteine and phenylalanine included. The entry retains the CDR3 DNA only, 45 bases that are in frame from base 1. Trimming leaves V shorter by 5 bases and J shorter by 4 bases, with the junction holding 9 bases beyond the gene matches. The sequenced sample was blood, either unsorted or a sorted T cell fraction (not recorded which). The rearranged chain carries TRBV12-3 or TRBV12-4 and TRBJ1-2, with 8 bases aligning to TRBD1. This clonotype originated in a male donor with ankylosing spondylitis. Here is the DNA: TGTGCCAGCAGTCCGCCGTCGGGACAGGCCTATGGCTACACCTTC. Translated, this is CASSPPSGQAYGYTF.